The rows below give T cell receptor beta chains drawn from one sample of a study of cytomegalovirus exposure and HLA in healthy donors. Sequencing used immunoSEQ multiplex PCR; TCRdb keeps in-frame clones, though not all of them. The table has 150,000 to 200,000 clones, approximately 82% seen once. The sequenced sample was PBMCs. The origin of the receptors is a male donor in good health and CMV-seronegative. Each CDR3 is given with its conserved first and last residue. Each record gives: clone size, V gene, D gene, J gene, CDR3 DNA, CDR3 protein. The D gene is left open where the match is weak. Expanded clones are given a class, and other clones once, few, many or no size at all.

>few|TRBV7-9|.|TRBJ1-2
TGTGCCAGCAGCTTACCAGGGGCATCTAACTATGGCTACACCTTC
CASSLPGASNYGYTF
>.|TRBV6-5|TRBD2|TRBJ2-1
TGTGCCAGCAGACCGCCCTCAGCGGGAGCGGATGAGCAGTTCTTC
CASRPPSAGADEQFF
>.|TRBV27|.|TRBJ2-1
TGTGCCAGCAGTCCCACAGGGTTTGACAATGAGCAGTTCTTC
CASSPTGFDNEQFF
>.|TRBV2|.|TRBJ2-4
TGTGCCAGCCGGAGGAGTCTAAAAAACATTCAGTACTTC
CASRRSLKNIQYF
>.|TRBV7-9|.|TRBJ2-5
TGTGCCAGCAGTCCCCCTTCGGAAGAGACCCAGTACTTC
CASSPPSEETQYF
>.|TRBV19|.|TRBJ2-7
TGTGCCAGTAGTCGGGACTCCTCCTACGAGCAGTACTTC
CASSRDSSYEQYF
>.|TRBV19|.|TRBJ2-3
TGTGCCAGTAGTATAGCGGGTAGCGGGCAGTATTTT
CASSIAGSGQYF
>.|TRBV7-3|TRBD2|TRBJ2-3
TGTGCCAGCAGCTTAACCCCTAGCGGGGGGGACAATACGCAGTATTTT
CASSLTPSGGDNTQYF
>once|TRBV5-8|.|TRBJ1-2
TGTGCCAGCAGCTTGCGCACAGGGAGCATTAACTATGGCTACACCTTC
CASSLRTGSINYGYTF
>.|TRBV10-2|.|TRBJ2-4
TGCGCCAGCAGTGAGGGCAGACAACTAGCCAAAAACATTCAGTACTTC
CASSEGRQLAKNIQYF
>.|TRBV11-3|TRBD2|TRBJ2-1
TGTGCCAGCAGCGCAGGACTAGCGGGAGAGGCCTACAATGAGCAGTTCTTC
CASSAGLAGEAYNEQFF
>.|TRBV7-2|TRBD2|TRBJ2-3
TGTGCCAGCAGCTCCACGGGACTAAACACAGATACGCAGTATTTT
CASSSTGLNTDTQYF
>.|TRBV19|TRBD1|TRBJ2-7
TGTGCCAGTAGTATTCCGGGACAGGGATCCTACGAGCAGTACTTC
CASSIPGQGSYEQYF
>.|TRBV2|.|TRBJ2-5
TGTGCCATCCGGGTCCAAGAGACCCAGTACTTC
CAIRVQETQYF
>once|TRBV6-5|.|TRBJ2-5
TGTGCCAGCACGGGTAGCGGAGAGACCCAGTACTTC
CASTGSGETQYF
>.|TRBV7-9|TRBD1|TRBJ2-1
TGTGCCAGCAGCTTCAGGGGGAGCGTATACAATGAGCAGTTCTTC
CASSFRGSVYNEQFF
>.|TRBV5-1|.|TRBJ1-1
TGCGCCAGCCCCCCCGGGTTTAATGAAGCTTTCTTT
CASPPGFNEAFF
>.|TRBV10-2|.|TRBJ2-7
TGCGCCAGCAGTGAGGCGGGTTACTACGAGCAGTACTTC
CASSEAGYYEQYF
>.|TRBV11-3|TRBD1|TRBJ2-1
TGTGCCAGCAGCTTAATGGGACAGGACTACAATGAGCAGTTCTTC
CASSLMGQDYNEQFF
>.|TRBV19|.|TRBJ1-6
TGTGCCAGTAGTATCGGCGGGGCTTCGGATTCACCCCTCCACTTT
CASSIGGASDSPLHF
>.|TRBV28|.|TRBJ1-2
TGTGCCAGCAAAACTTTAACTAACTATGGCTACACCTTC
CASKTLTNYGYTF
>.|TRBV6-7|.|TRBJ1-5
TGTGCCAGCCAGATTAATAGCAATCAGCCCCAGCATTTT
CASQINSNQPQHF
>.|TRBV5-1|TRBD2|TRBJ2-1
TGCGCCAGCAGCTTGCGGGGGACTAGCGGGAACAAAGAGCAGTTCTTC
CASSLRGTSGNKEQFF
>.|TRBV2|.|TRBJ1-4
TGTGCCAGCAGTGAAGAACATGTGGGAGGGAGTGAAAAACTGTTTTTT
CASSEEHVGGSEKLFF
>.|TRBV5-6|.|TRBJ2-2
TGTGCCAGCAGCTTGTCCCTGAGCGGGAACACCGGGGAGCTGTTTTTT
CASSLSLSGNTGELFF
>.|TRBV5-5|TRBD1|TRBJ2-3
TGTGCCAGCAGCCATCCCGACAGGGGGCTGACAGATACGCAGTATTTT
CASSHPDRGLTDTQYF
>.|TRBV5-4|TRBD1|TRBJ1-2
TGTGCCAGCAGCAGAACCCAGGGGGCCCTACCCGGGGGCTATGGCTACACCTTC
CASSRTQGALPGGYGYTF
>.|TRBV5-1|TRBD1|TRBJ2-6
TGCGCCAGCAGCTTGTTATCCGGGCAGGGGGCGCGCGGGGCCAACGTCCTGACTTTC
CASSLLSGQGARGANVLTF
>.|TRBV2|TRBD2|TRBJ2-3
TGTGCCAGCTCTAGCGGGGGGGCTCGAACAGATACGCAGTATTTT
CASSSGGARTDTQYF
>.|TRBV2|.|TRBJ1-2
TGTGCCAGCAGACGACGCCCGGGACAACTTAACTATGGCTACACCTTC
CASRRRPGQLNYGYTF
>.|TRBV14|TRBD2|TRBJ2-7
TGTGCCAGCAGCCCATGGACTAGCGGACCCTACGAGCAGTACTTC
CASSPWTSGPYEQYF
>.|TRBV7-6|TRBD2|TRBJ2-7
TGTGCCAGCAGCCCCGGTCGGGCTAGCGGGAGGCTACACGAGCAGTACTTC
CASSPGRASGRLHEQYF
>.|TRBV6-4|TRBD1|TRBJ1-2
TGTGCCAGCAGCAGGGACAGGGGGCTCGGGGGCTACACCTTC
CASSRDRGLGGYTF
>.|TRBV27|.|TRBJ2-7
TGTGCCAGCAGTCCCGGGACTCCGGGCCACGAGCAGTACTTC
CASSPGTPGHEQYF
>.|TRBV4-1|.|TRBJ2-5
TGCGCCAGCAGCCAAACTATTCGGGAGACCCAGTACTTC
CASSQTIRETQYF
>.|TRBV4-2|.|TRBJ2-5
TGTGCCAGCAGCCAAGATTCCCTAGCAAGAGAGACCCAGTACTTC
CASSQDSLARETQYF
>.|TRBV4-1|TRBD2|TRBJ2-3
TGCGCCAGCAGCCAAGAGGTTCCTAGCGGGCTACGGGATACGCAGTATTTT
CASSQEVPSGLRDTQYF
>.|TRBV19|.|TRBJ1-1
TGTGCCAGTAGGACGGGGAACACTGAAGCTTTCTTT
CASRTGNTEAFF
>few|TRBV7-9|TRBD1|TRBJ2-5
TGTGCCAGCAGACAGGGGGCACCCCTGCAGACCCAGTACTTC
CASRQGAPLQTQYF
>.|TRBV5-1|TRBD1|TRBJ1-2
TGCGCCAGCAGTGCCGGGACAGAAGGTCATGGCTACACCTTC
CASSAGTEGHGYTF
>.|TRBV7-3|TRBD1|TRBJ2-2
TGTGCCAGCAGCTTTCAGGGGGCAGCCGGGGAGCTGTTTTTT
CASSFQGAAGELFF
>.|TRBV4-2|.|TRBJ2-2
TGTGCCAGCAGCCAGGAGAGCGCGGGGGCGGCGAACACCGGGGAGCTGTTTTTT
CASSQESAGAANTGELFF
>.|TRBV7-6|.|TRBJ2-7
TGTGCCAGCAGTTTAGGATTCGGGATCGAGGTCGAGCAGTACTTC
CASSLGFGIEVEQYF